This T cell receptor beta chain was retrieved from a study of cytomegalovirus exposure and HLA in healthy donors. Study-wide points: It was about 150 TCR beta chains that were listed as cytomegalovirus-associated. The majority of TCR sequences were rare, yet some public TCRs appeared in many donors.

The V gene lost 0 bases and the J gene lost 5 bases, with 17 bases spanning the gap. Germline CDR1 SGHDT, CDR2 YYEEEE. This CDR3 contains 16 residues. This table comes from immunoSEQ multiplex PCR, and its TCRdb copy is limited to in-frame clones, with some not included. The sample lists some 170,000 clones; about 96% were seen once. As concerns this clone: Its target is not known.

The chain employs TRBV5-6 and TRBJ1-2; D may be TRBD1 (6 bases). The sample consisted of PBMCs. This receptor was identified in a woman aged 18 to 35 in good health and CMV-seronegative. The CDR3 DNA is TGTGCCAGCAGCTTGGTCAGAACAGGGCGCAATTATGGCTACACCTTC. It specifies CASSLVRTGRNYGYTF.